This record looks at one TCR beta chain sequence and its context. This record belongs to a study of control samples from healthy donors and cancer patients. Generated by immunoSEQ multiplex PCR, the TCRdb table keeps only in-frame clones and is missing some. The sample yields some 49,000 clones, approximately 86% seen once. The CDR3 sequence is 14 residues long. Trimming took off 3 bases at V and 1 base at J, with 7 bases between the two ends. The germline gives CDR1 MDHEN, CDR2 SYDVKM. V is TRBV28 and J is TRBJ1-5; no reliable D call. This sequence originates from a woman aged 45 to 65 with lung cancer. Sequenced material: PBMCs. CDR3 protein: CASSLHISNQPQHF. DNA of the CDR3: TGTGCCAGCAGTTTGCACATAAGCAATCAGCCCCAGCATTTT.